The 14 T cell receptor beta chains below all came from one sample that was sequenced in a study of tumor-infiltrating lymphocytes in primary liver carcinoma. Unsorted bulk tissue of roughly 20-31 mg yielded co-extracted RNA and DNA. A primer matching the constant region was used to make TCR beta cDNA from around 550 ng of total RNA. Investigators got TCR beta libraries out of three nested multiplex PCR rounds, done with slightly modified ARM-PCR. PCR rounds one and two used TRBV1-TRBV30 forward primers with a C-beta reverse primer for 9 to 10 cycles each. In TCRdb, the multiplex PCR reads were re-called with MiXCR into one record per CDR3 protein. The sample shows 20,000 to 25,000 distinct CDR3 sequences, approximately 79% of them seen only once. The sample consisted of liver tumor tissue from sampling region 1. The subset: tumor region T1, superior pole. The receptor set was obtained from a woman aged 30 to 39 with primary liver carcinoma and hepatitis B virus infection.

A word on this clonotype: The junction does not match germline at one end; this may be a read error. The chain joins TRBV11-1 to TRBJ2-5; D may be TRBD1 (5 bases). This CDR3 comprises 14 residues. The germline V gene has CDR1 SGHAT and CDR2 FQDESV (reference sequence). CDR3 sequence: CASGLAGREETQYF. DNA for the CDR3: TGTGCCAGCGGCTTAGCAGGGCGCGAGGAGACACAGTACTTC.

This clonotype was seen only a few times. One end of the junction varies from germline; a read error may be responsible. The CDR3 spells CASNQEGTGHETQYF. The CDR3 DNA is TGTGCCAGCAACCAAGAAGGGACAGGACATGAGACCCAGTACTTC. J is TRBJ2-5 and V is TRBV4-2, with 8 bases matching TRBD1. The CDR3 extends over 15 amino acids. Germline lookup yields CDR1 LGHNA and CDR2 YNFKEQ.

As for this clonotype: Sequence at one end of the junction differs from germline and may be a read error. The CDR3 loop reads CACSYWGGLAGAGPYNEQSF. The CDR3 coding sequence is TGTGCCTGCAGTTACTGGGGAGGACTAGCGGGAGCGGGGCCTTACAATGAGCAGTCCTTT. The rearrangement uses TRBV6-2 or TRBV6-3 and TRBJ2-1; 13 nucleotides agree with TRBD2. This CDR3 has 20 amino acids. The germline V gene has CDR1 MNHEY and CDR2 SVGEGT.

In its sample, this clonotype was seen many times. Sequence at one end of the junction differs from germline and may be a read error. The V call is TRBV4-2, the J call TRBJ1-2; 7 bases are shared with TRBD1. The V gene's germline CDR1 is LGHNA and CDR2 YNFKEQ. CDR3 size: 15 residues. CDR3 DNA sequence: TGTGCCAGCAGCCACCCGATCGACAGGGTATTTGGCTACACATTC. Translation gives CASSHPIDRVFGYTF.

On this clonotype itself: Relative to the germline gene, one junction end is altered; a read error may explain this. The V gene is TRBV11-3, the J gene TRBJ2-1; maybe TRBD1 (6 bases). The CDR3 runs 16 residues. From germline, CDR1 is SGHNT and CDR2 YENEEA. The CDR3 region has the DNA TGTGCCAGCAGTTCAACGGGACATGGCTTCTTAGATGAGAAGTTCTTC. It specifies CASSSTGHGFLDEKFF. Looking up the rest from reference TRBV11-3 and TRBJ2-1 gives the full variable domain: EAGVVQSPRYKIIEKKQPVAFWCNPISGHNTLYWYLQNLGQGPELLIRYENEEAVDDSQLPKDRFSAERLKGVDSTLKIQPAELGDSAVYLCASSSTGHGFLDEKFFGPGTRLTVL.

The chain uses TRBV4-2 and TRBJ2-7, with 9 bases identical to TRBD1. The CDR3 is made up of 18 amino acids. V lost 3 bases and J lost 6; bases outside the gene matches: 18. CDR1 LGHNA and CDR2 YNFKEQ come from the germline V gene. CDR3 DNA sequence: TGTGCCAGCAGCCAGGAACACCAAGGACAGGGGAGATCGCGCGAGCAGTACTTC. Protein: CASSQEHQGQGRSREQYF.

CDR3: CASTIAGRYEQYF. CDR3 sequence (DNA): TGTGCCAGCACGATTGCGGGGAGATACGAGCAGTACTTC. This rearrangement joins TRBV11-2 to TRBJ2-7; possibly TRBD2 for D (6 bases). Per the germline V gene, CDR1 is SGHAT and CDR2 is FQNNGV. The CDR3 runs 13 residues. Between the trimmed V and J ends, which lost 7 bases and 4 bases, there was a span of 14 bases.

The rearrangement joins TRBV5-6 to TRBJ2-4, with D uncertain. This CDR3 region has 15 residues. CDR1 and CDR2 (germline): SGHDT, YYEEEE. Trimming shortened V by 3 bases and J by 1 base, and 11 bases separated the two germline ends. DNA of the CDR3: TGTGCCAGCAGCTATCGGGTGGTTGCCAAAAACATTCAGTACTTC. Amino acid sequence: CASSYRVVAKNIQYF.

As concerns this clonotype: One end of the junction is discordant with germline, which a read error may explain. The chain has TRBV11-2 and TRBJ1-6, with D possibly TRBD1 on 6 matching bases. The germline V gene encodes CDR1 SGHAT and CDR2 FQNNGV. This CDR3 contains 14 residues. The CDR3 spells CTSGKGTRDSPLHF. CDR3 bases: TGTACCAGCGGGAAAGGGACAAGGGACTCACCCCTCCACTTT.

The table lists this clonotype with a count of one. A read error may account for a junction end that differs from germline. V is TRBV6-2 or TRBV6-3 and J is TRBJ2-1; 12 nucleotides agree with TRBD2. Per germline, CDR1 MNHEY and CDR2 SVGEGT. The CDR3 has 20 amino acids. The DNA of the CDR3 is TGTGCCAGCAGTTACTGGGGACGACTAGCGGGAGCGGGACCTTACAGTGAGCAGCTCTTC. This translates into CASSYWGRLAGAGPYSEQLF.

V gene TRBV5-8 combines with J gene TRBJ2-1; TRBD1 matches 7 bases. Germline CDR1 SGHTS, CDR2 YDEGEE. J lost 6 bases, V lost 8 bases, and 8 bases had no gene match. This CDR3 has 13 residues. The CDR3 DNA sequence: TGTGCCAGGGGCTTGGACAGGTGCAATGAGCAGTTCTTC. It encodes CARGLDRCNEQFF.

Turning to this clonotype: A read error is likely, as this CDR3 ends without the conserved phenylalanine or tryptophan. The chain combines TRBV11-2 with TRBJ2-1, with a weak D call TRBD2 (5 bases). V shed 8 bases and J shed 7 bases, with 9 bases lying between them. Germline V gene lookup returns CDR1 SGHAT and CDR2 FQNNGV. There are 11 residues in the CDR3. CDR3 amino acids: CASRGLNEQFL. DNA of the CDR3: TGTGCCAGCCGAGGGCTTAATGAGCAGTTCTTA.

Only one count was recorded for this clonotype. This chain uses TRBV10-3 with TRBJ2-5, with no clear D. CDR3 length equals 15 residues. Germline CDR1 reads ENHRY; CDR2 reads SYGVKD. The chain's CDR3 is CAVSKSATRQETQYF. Written as DNA, the CDR3 is TGTGCTGTCAGTAAGTCGGCTACCAGACAAGAGACCCAGTACTTC.

Concerning this clonotype: Germline is not matched at one junction end, which may reflect a read error. V gene TRBV11-2 combines with J gene TRBJ2-1, with D perhaps matching TRBD1 (5 bases). CDR3 length: 11 amino acids. Germline assignment: CDR1 SGHAT and CDR2 FQNNGV. The CDR3 DNA follows: TGTGTCAGCCGACAGTTTAATAAGCAGTTCTTC. It translates to CVSRQFNKQFF.